This T cell receptor beta chain was recorded in a study of OX40 agonist ivuxolimab in advanced cancers. Clones were read by immunoSEQ multiplex PCR, and TCRdb kept only the in-frame ones, dropping some. The table records 65,000 to 85,000 clones, 80% to 95% of them present only once. Remarks on this clone: The same CDR3 is also encoded by other DNA sequences in this sample.

The sample consisted of CD4+ or CD8+ T cells sorted from blood, taken in a trial of the OX40 agonist ivuxolimab. The clonotype comes from an adult with an advanced solid tumor such as melanoma, head and neck, liver or kidney cancer.

CDR3 sequence (DNA): TGTGCTAGTGGTTTGGCAGAGACCCAGTACTTC. As protein: CASGLAETQYF. The chain joins TRBV12-5 to TRBJ2-5; D call uncertain. This CDR3 region has 11 residues. V was cut by 1 base and J by 4 bases, with 1 base left in between. The germline V gene has CDR1 LGHNT and CDR2 FRNRAP.